Shown below are 20 T cell receptor beta chains from a single sample sequenced in a study of blood T cell repertoires in COVID-19. Clones were sequenced by immunoSEQ multiplex PCR, and TCRdb holds only the in-frame ones, with some missing. The table has about 260,000 clones, roughly nine tenths seen once; the top ten hold over 2%. Sequences were obtained from PBMCs or T cells enriched from blood (not recorded which). The receptors were sampled from a woman aged 18-29 years who had recovered from COVID-19.

This rearrangement joins TRBV29-1 to TRBJ2-5; TRBD1 matches 8 bases. The CDR3 spans 15 residues. CDR1 is SQVTM, CDR2 ANQGSEA, per germline. With 6 bases clipped from V and 0 bases from J, the junction kept 9 bases outside the gene matches. The CDR3 region is CSVELGQVNQETQYF. CDR3 bases: TGCAGCGTGGAATTGGGACAGGTCAACCAAGAGACCCAGTACTTC. Complete variable domain (other parts from reference TRBV29-1 and TRBJ2-5): SAVISQKPSRDICQRGTSLTIQCQVDSQVTMMFWYRQQPGQSLTLIATANQGSEATYESGFVIDKFPISRPNLTFSTLTVSNMSPEDSSIYLCSVELGQVNQETQYFGPGTRLLVL.

V usage is TRBV5-4 and J usage is TRBJ2-3; 9 nucleotides match TRBD1. CDR1 and CDR2 from the germline V gene are SGHNT and YYREEE (reference sequence). CDR3 length: 16 residues. Unmatched junction bases numbered 12, after V lost 4 bases and J lost 6 bases. The CDR3 protein is CASSPSRTGEYDTQYF. The CDR3 nucleotides are TGTGCCAGCAGCCCGTCTAGGACAGGGGAGTATGATACGCAGTATTTT.

The V gene is TRBV3-1 (or the pseudogene TRBV3-2), the J gene TRBJ2-3, with no clear D. Germline V CDR1 and CDR2: LGHDT, YNNKEL (reference sequence). V lost 1 base and J lost 3, with 5 bases in between. The CDR3 sequence is 13 residues long. CDR3 loop: CASSQGRTDTQYF. For the CDR3, the DNA is TGTGCCAGCAGCCAAGGGCGGACAGATACGCAGTATTTT.

In this sample, this clone turned up a few times. The chain is built from TRBV3-1 (or the pseudogene TRBV3-2) and TRBJ2-3; no clear D gene. The CDR3 is made up of 16 amino acids. Trimming stripped 2 bases from V and 1 base from J, with 13 bases between. The germline CDR1 and CDR2 sequences are LGHDT and YNNKEL (reference sequence). The CDR3 is CASSQYQVSGTDTQYF. The CDR3 nucleotides are TGTGCCAGCAGCCAATATCAAGTGAGCGGCACAGATACGCAGTATTTT.

This rearrangement joins TRBV4-1 to TRBJ2-7; 7 bases agree with TRBD1. The CDR3 sequence is 13 residues long. The germline V gene has CDR1 MGHRA and CDR2 YSYEKL. V shed 0 bases, J shed 4 bases, and the junction held 0 bases outside the gene matches. The CDR3 DNA sequence: TGCGCCAGCAGCCAAGAGACAGGGTACGAGCAGTACTTC. It translates to CASSQETGYEQYF.

The CDR3 sequence: CSASGLAGQSTDTQYF. The CDR3 coding sequence is TGCAGTGCTAGTGGGCTAGCGGGGCAGAGCACAGATACGCAGTATTTT. The J gene is TRBJ2-3, the V gene TRBV20-1, with 9 bases identical to TRBD2. Trimming removed 3 bases from V and 0 bases from J; junction bases left unmatched: 7. This CDR3 region has 16 residues. Germline assignment: CDR1 DFQATT and CDR2 SNEGSKA (reference sequence).

The rearrangement links TRBV2 to TRBJ1-2; a possible D gene is TRBD1 (5 bases). The V and J ends lost 0 bases and 8 bases respectively, with 10 bases between them. The CDR3 contains 13 residues. Germline loops: CDR1 SNHLY, CDR2 FYNNEI. The chain's CDR3 is CASSEARGSGYTF. In DNA, the CDR3 is TGTGCCAGCAGTGAAGCCCGGGGGTCCGGCTACACCTTC.

The gene calls are TRBV28 and TRBJ1-1, with D possibly TRBD1 on 5 matching bases. Germline V gives CDR1 MDHEN, CDR2 SYDVKM. This CDR3 comprises 15 residues. Trimming left V 2 bases short and J 2 bases short, with 12 bases between. CDR3 sequence: CASSLVGVINTEAFF. CDR3 DNA sequence: TGTGCCAGCAGTTTAGTAGGGGTCATTAACACTGAAGCTTTCTTT.

In DNA, the CDR3 is TGCGCCAGCAGTGACCTCCCCTACAGGGGCCCCCTGAGTCAGCCCCAGCATTTT. Translation: CASSDLPYRGPLSQPQHF. The chain links TRBV10-1 to TRBJ1-5; 7 bases match TRBD1. Trimming at V came to 3 bases and at J to 6 bases, leaving 17 bases not matched to a gene. The CDR3 runs to 18 residues. Germline CDR1 reads WNHNN; CDR2 reads SYGVQD (reference sequence).

The table lists this clone with a count of one. For the CDR3, the DNA is TGTGCCAGCTCACCTCCCGGACAGGGGGTTCAGCCCCAGCATTTT. This codes for CASSPPGQGVQPQHF. The V call is TRBV18, the J call TRBJ1-5; TRBD1 aligns across 10 bases. The CDR3 consists of 15 residues. J was trimmed by 6 bases and V by 3 bases; bases with no gene match: 5. Germline V gene sequence: CDR1 KGHSH, CDR2 LQKENI.

The rearrangement links TRBV29-1 to TRBJ1-2; 10 bases match TRBD1. There are 13 residues in the CDR3. Germline V gene data show CDR1 as SQVTM and CDR2 as ANQGSEA. The junction had 6 bases not matched to a gene; V was cut back by 4 bases and J by 7 bases. The CDR3 DNA sequence: TGCAGCGTTGTTCGGACAGGGGGTCTTGGCTACACCTTC. This sequence encodes CSVVRTGGLGYTF.

The chain joins TRBV5-1 to TRBJ2-6; TRBD2 matches at 7 bases. Trimming cost V 0 bases and J 0 bases; bases outside gene matches: 3. This CDR3 is 17 amino acids long. Germline V lookup: CDR1 SGHRS, CDR2 YFSETQ. CDR3 nucleotide sequence: TGCGCCAGCAGCTTGGTCCCGGGGGGCTCTGGGGCCAACGTCCTGACTTTC. Its translation is CASSLVPGGSGANVLTF.

The CDR3 bases are TGTGCCAGCAGTTTAGTAGCGGGGGAAGCTTTCTTT. Protein sequence: CASSLVAGEAFF. The chain couples TRBV28 to TRBJ1-1; D unresolved. Between the trimmed V and J ends, which lost 2 bases and 8 bases, there was a span of 9 bases. The CDR3 runs 12 residues. Per the germline V gene, CDR1 is MDHEN and CDR2 is SYDVKM.

The chain employs TRBV4-1 and TRBJ1-1, with TRBD1 identical over 7 bases. V was pared by 4 bases and J by 2 bases, with 4 bases of the junction left unmatched. This CDR3 spans 14 amino acids. The germline V gene encodes CDR1 MGHRA and CDR2 YSYEKL. In DNA form, the CDR3 reads TGCGCCAGCAGCCCAGGACAGGTCAACACTGAAGCTTTCTTT. Its protein product is CASSPGQVNTEAFF.

The gene calls are TRBV15 and TRBJ1-5; no firm D call. CDR3 size: 14 residues. CDR1 and CDR2 from the germline V gene are LNHNV and YYDKDF (reference sequence). The V and J ends lost 2 bases and 6 bases respectively, with 11 bases between them. The CDR3 sequence is CATSRSYGGQPQHF. Here the CDR3 DNA reads TGTGCCACCAGCAGATCCTATGGAGGTCAGCCCCAGCATTTT.

The chain couples TRBV10-3 to TRBJ2-2; D might be TRBD1 (6 bases). Trimming took 3 bases from V and 7 from J, leaving 15 bases between them. The CDR3 runs to 15 residues. Per germline, CDR1 ENHRY and CDR2 SYGVKD. CDR3 region: CAISDLRGTIGELFF. CDR3 bases: TGTGCCATCAGTGATTTGAGGGGGACCATCGGGGAGCTGTTTTTT.

V is TRBV5-1 and J is TRBJ1-2; perhaps TRBD1 as D (5 bases). In germline, CDR1 is SGHRS, CDR2 YFSETQ. CDR3 size: 13 residues. V gave up 7 bases and J gave up 0 bases, with 10 bases separating them. The CDR3 bases are TGCGCCAGCGGTCCGACAGCTAACTATGGCTACACCTTC. Translated: CASGPTANYGYTF. The variable domain in full, completed from reference TRBV5-1 and TRBJ1-2, reads KAGVTQTPRYLIKTRGQQVTLSCSPISGHRSVSWYQQTPGQGLQFLFEYFSETQRNKGNFPGRFSGRQFSNSRSEMNVSTLELGDSALYLCASGPTANYGYTFGSGTRLTVV.

This sequence joins TRBV7-3 and TRBJ1-1; TRBD1 matches at 9 bases. The V gene's germline CDR1 is SGHTA and CDR2 FQGTGA. The CDR3 is 13 amino acids. With V trimmed by 8 bases and J by 3 bases, 4 bases remained unmatched. CDR3 nucleotide sequence: TGTGCCAGCTCACAGGGGGCTTACACTGAAGCTTTCTTT. Translated, it gives CASSQGAYTEAFF.

The CDR3 nucleotides read TGTGCCAGCAGCCAAGTAGTCGGGGAGCTGTTTTTT. Its translation is CASSQVVGELFF. The rearrangement joins TRBV3-1 (or the pseudogene TRBV3-2) to TRBJ2-2; D not resolved. The CDR3 contains 12 residues. Trimming cost V 1 base and J 7 bases, with 4 bases left between them. Germline values: CDR1 LGHDT, CDR2 YNNKEL (reference sequence).

This chain uses TRBV19 with TRBJ1-1; TRBD1 matches at 8 bases. This CDR3 contains 15 residues. CDR1 LNHDA and CDR2 SQIVND come from the germline V gene (reference sequence). V shed 4 bases, J shed 0 bases, and the junction held 4 bases outside the gene matches. The CDR3 spells CASSTGGGMNTEAFF. The CDR3 DNA reads TGTGCCAGTAGTACAGGGGGCGGAATGAACACTGAAGCTTTCTTT. The full variable domain, completed using reference TRBV19 and TRBJ1-1, is DGGITQSPKYLFRKEGQNVTLSCEQNLNHDAMYWYRQDPGQGLRLIYYSQIVNDFQKGDIAEGYSVSREKKESFPLTVTSAQKNPTAFYLCASSTGGGMNTEAFFGQGTRLTVV.